The 27 T cell receptor beta chains given below trace back to one sample, sequenced in a study of blood T cell repertoires in COVID-19. Assay used: immunoSEQ multiplex PCR; TCRdb lists only in-frame clones, some missing. The repertoire includes approximately 110,000 clones, about 76% of them detected once, and about 40% sits in the top ten. Sequencing used peripheral blood. These receptors came from a man older than 75 with acute or convalescent COVID-19.

CDR3 sequence (DNA): TGCGCCAGCAGCTTGGCCCCACAGAACACTGAAGCTTTCTTT. Its translation: CASSLAPQNTEAFF. V usage is TRBV5-1 and J usage is TRBJ1-1, with unresolved D. Trimming pared 0 bases from V and 1 base from J, leaving 7 bases between. Germline V lookup: CDR1 SGHRS, CDR2 YFSETQ. This CDR3 has 14 amino acids.

The V gene is TRBV6-4, the J gene TRBJ2-3, with D possibly matching TRBD1 (6 bases). The CDR3 sequence is 15 residues long. Germline values: CDR1 MRHNA, CDR2 SNTAGT. V shed 3 bases and J shed 5 bases, with 15 bases lying between them. CDR3 nucleotide sequence: TGTGCCAGCAGTGAACGGCACAGGGATGGAGATACGCAGTATTTT. Translated: CASSERHRDGDTQYF.

The chain joins TRBV7-9 to TRBJ2-5; possibly TRBD1 for D (6 bases). Germline lookup yields CDR1 SEHNR and CDR2 FQNEAQ (reference sequence). The CDR3 spans 15 residues. The V end was cut by 2 bases, the J end by 4 bases, with 14 bases between. CDR3 region: CASSLFSGVGETQYF. The CDR3 region has the DNA TGTGCCAGCAGCTTATTCTCAGGGGTAGGAGAGACCCAGTACTTC.

V gene TRBV20-1 combines with J gene TRBJ2-7; weak D call: TRBD2 (6 bases). CDR3 length equals 11 residues. CDR1 is DFQATT, CDR2 SNEGSKA, per germline (reference sequence). Trimming left V 5 bases short and J 3 bases short, with 8 bases between. The CDR3 region has the DNA TGCAGTGCTCCGGGGGACTACGAGCAGTACTTC. Protein: CSAPGDYEQYF.

This rearrangement joins TRBV27 to TRBJ1-5, with 10 bases fitting TRBD1. The V gene's germline CDR1 is MNHEY and CDR2 SMNVEV (reference sequence). The CDR3 runs to 16 residues. V shed 5 bases and J 6 bases; nucleotides not matched to a gene: 10. The CDR3 spells CASSLIGTGASQPQHF. Written as DNA, the CDR3 is TGTGCCAGCAGTCTGATAGGGACAGGGGCTTCTCAGCCCCAGCATTTT.

The V and J genes are TRBV25-1 and TRBJ1-4; possibly TRBD1 for D (5 bases). V was cut by 4 bases and J by 7 bases, with 16 bases left in between. From germline, CDR1 is MGHDK and CDR2 SYGVNS. The CDR3 spans 15 residues. CDR3 DNA sequence: TGTGCCAGCAGTGCATATGGGATGCAGGGTGAAAAACTGTTTTTT. Its translation is CASSAYGMQGEKLFF.

The chain recombines TRBV6-1 with TRBJ1-2, with D hard to call. CDR1 MNHNS and CDR2 SASEGT come from the germline V gene. The length of the CDR3 is 15 residues. Trimming removed 2 bases from V and 5 bases from J, with 15 bases in between. Written as DNA, the CDR3 is TGTGCCAGCAGTGAACAGGAGAGGGTTTGGTATGGCTACACCTTC. This encodes CASSEQERVWYGYTF.

CDR3 region: CASSSNRGAYEQYF. The CDR3 DNA follows: TGTGCCAGCAGTTCCAACAGGGGGGCCTACGAGCAGTACTTC. This chain uses TRBV2 with TRBJ2-7; 8 bases map to TRBD1. V shed 5 bases, J shed 2 bases, and the junction held 5 bases outside the gene matches. The CDR3 has 14 residues. Germline loops: CDR1 SNHLY, CDR2 FYNNEI.

This rearrangement joins TRBV7-2 to TRBJ2-3; D perhaps matches TRBD2 (5 bases). Trimming took off 1 base at V and 4 bases at J, with 15 bases between the two ends. Germline-derived CDR1 and CDR2 are SGHTA and FQGNSA. This CDR3 spans 16 amino acids. The CDR3 region has the DNA TGTGCCAGCAGCTTAGGGACGGGGAGAAGCGCAGATACGCAGTATTTT. Amino acids: CASSLGTGRSADTQYF.

The chain links TRBV6-1 to TRBJ2-7; D not resolved. The length of the CDR3 is 12 residues. The ends were cut back, 3 bases at V and 4 bases at J, with 7 bases in the middle. CDR1 and CDR2 from the germline V gene are MNHNS and SASEGT. CDR3 DNA sequence: TGTGCCAGCAGTGATTCTCGGTACGAGCAGTACTTC. Amino acids: CASSDSRYEQYF.

The chain carries TRBV6-5 and TRBJ1-5; TRBD1 matches 7 bases. Germline values: CDR1 MNHEY, CDR2 SVGAGI. The CDR3 extends over 13 amino acids. The ends lost 6 bases at V and 3 bases at J; junction bases unmatched: 2. The CDR3 reads CASRQGFNQPQHF. The CDR3 DNA sequence: TGTGCCAGCAGACAGGGGTTCAATCAGCCCCAGCATTTT.

This sequence joins TRBV12-5 and TRBJ1-1, with D maybe TRBD1 (5 bases). Germline CDR1 is LGHNT and CDR2 is FRNRAP. V shed 6 bases and J shed 7 bases, with 15 bases lying between them. CDR3 length equals 13 residues. The CDR3 here is CASGLQARYEAFF. In DNA form, the CDR3 reads TGTGCTAGTGGGTTACAGGCACGATATGAAGCTTTCTTT. Based on the CDR3 plus reference TRBV12-5 and TRBJ1-1, the full variable domain is DARVTQTPRHKVTEMGQEVTMRCQPILGHNTVFWYRQTMMQGLELLAYFRNRAPLDDSGMPKDRFSAEMPDATLATLKIQPSEPRDSAVYFCASGLQARYEAFFGQGTRLTVV.

The V call is TRBV6-2 or TRBV6-3, the J call TRBJ1-5, with 8 bases aligning to TRBD1. The CDR3 runs 15 residues. V was pared by 2 bases and J by 6 bases, with 6 bases of the junction left unmatched. Germline V gives CDR1 MNHEY, CDR2 SVGEGT. The DNA of the CDR3 is TGTGCCAGCAGTTACGGTGGGACAGGCATTCAGCCCCAGCATTTT. Translated: CASSYGGTGIQPQHF.

The V and J genes are TRBV6-5 and TRBJ1-6, with 9 nucleotides matching TRBD1. This CDR3 is 14 amino acids long. Trimming removed 6 bases from V and 10 bases from J; junction bases left unmatched: 7. CDR1 MNHEY and CDR2 SVGAGI come from the germline V gene. CDR3 amino acids: CASSLTGGGSPLHF. CDR3 DNA: TGTGCCAGCAGCTTGACAGGGGGAGGGTCACCCCTCCACTTT.

This clone was detected once. V is TRBV28 and J is TRBJ1-5, with 8 bases fitting TRBD1. V lost 2 bases to trimming and J lost 9 bases; unmatched junction nucleotides: 3. CDR1 and CDR2 from the germline V gene are MDHEN and SYDVKM. The CDR3 consists of 13 residues. CDR3 sequence: CASSLRTGPPQHF. In DNA, the CDR3 is TGTGCCAGCAGTTTACGGACAGGGCCGCCCCAGCATTTT.

This clone was detected once. The chain links TRBV18 to TRBJ2-1; 10 bases are shared with TRBD2. CDR3 length: 15 residues. V shed 2 bases, J shed 7 bases, and the junction held 5 bases outside the gene matches. Germline CDR1 and CDR2: KGHSH and LQKENI. CDR3 loop: CASSPLAGGGNEQFF. The CDR3 DNA is TGTGCCAGCTCACCATTAGCGGGAGGCGGGAATGAGCAGTTCTTC. The entire variable domain, with the rest obtained from reference TRBV18 and TRBJ2-1, is as follows: NAGVMQNPRHLVRRRGQEARLRCSPMKGHSHVYWYRQLPEEGLKFMVYLQKENIIDESGMPKERFSAEFPKEGPSILRIQQVVRGDSAAYFCASSPLAGGGNEQFFGPGTRLTVL.

The chain links TRBV5-1 to TRBJ2-3; 9 bases line up with TRBD2. CDR1 SGHRS and CDR2 YFSETQ come from the germline V gene. The trim removed 3 bases at V and 4 bases at J, leaving 15 bases unmatched. This CDR3 has 18 residues. This chain's CDR3 is CASSSEIIAGARSDTQYF. CDR3 sequence (DNA): TGCGCCAGCAGCTCCGAGATTATAGCGGGAGCAAGGTCAGATACGCAGTATTTT.

Only a few counts were recorded for this clone. The rearrangement uses TRBV18 and TRBJ2-1; D remains unclear. Germline CDR1 reads KGHSH; CDR2 reads LQKENI. There are 15 residues in the CDR3. Trimming pared 4 bases from V and 0 bases from J, leaving 10 bases between. As DNA, the CDR3 is TGTGCCAGCTCACTCACACGGAGCTCCTACAATGAGCAGTTCTTC. Translation: CASSLTRSSYNEQFF.

The rearrangement uses TRBV18 and TRBJ1-2, with D possibly TRBD1 on 6 matching bases. CDR1 and CDR2 (germline): KGHSH, LQKENI. V was shortened by 2 bases and J by 4 bases, with 11 bases between the two germline ends. There are 14 residues in the CDR3. As DNA, the CDR3 is TGTGCCAGCTCACCAGCAGGGGCCCGCTATGGCTACACCTTC. It codes for CASSPAGARYGYTF. The full variable domain, its missing parts supplied by reference TRBV18 and TRBJ1-2, is NAGVMQNPRHLVRRRGQEARLRCSPMKGHSHVYWYRQLPEEGLKFMVYLQKENIIDESGMPKERFSAEFPKEGPSILRIQQVVRGDSAAYFCASSPAGARYGYTFGSGTRLTVV.

This clone was picked up one time. The chain links TRBV2 to TRBJ1-1, with 8 bases aligning to TRBD1. Germline V lookup: CDR1 SNHLY, CDR2 FYNNEI. J was trimmed by 5 bases and V by 4 bases; bases with no gene match: 6. This CDR3 has 14 residues. CDR3 protein: CASSGQGRQTEAFF. The CDR3 DNA sequence: TGTGCCAGCAGTGGACAGGGGAGGCAGACTGAAGCTTTCTTT. Looking up the rest from reference TRBV2 and TRBJ1-1 gives the full variable domain: EPEVTQTPSHQVTQMGQEVILRCVPISNHLYFYWYRQILGQKVEFLVSFYNNEISEKSEIFDDQFSVERPDGSNFTLKIRSTKLEDSAMYFCASSGQGRQTEAFFGQGTRLTVV.

This clone occurred once. The chain uses TRBV7-2 and TRBJ2-3; D perhaps matches TRBD2 (5 bases). Germline CDR1 SGHTA, CDR2 FQGNSA. The CDR3 is 14 residues long. Trimming cost V 5 bases and J 2 bases, with 11 bases left between them. The CDR3 coding sequence is TGTGCCAGCAGCGATGACTACATCACAGATACGCAGTATTTT. Encoded protein: CASSDDYITDTQYF.

The genes are TRBV30 and TRBJ2-3, with TRBD2 matching 8 bases. Germline V gene sequence: CDR1 GTSNPN, CDR2 SVGIG (reference sequence). After removal of 2 bases from V and 6 bases from J, the junction contained 13 bases not matched to a gene. This CDR3 has 16 amino acids. The CDR3 reads CAWSYPFGRGGDTQYF. The CDR3 region has the DNA TGTGCCTGGAGTTACCCTTTCGGGAGGGGAGGGGATACGCAGTATTTT.

The CDR3 is CASSLVGAGNTIYF. The CDR3 DNA is TGTGCCAGCAGCTTAGTAGGGGCTGGAAACACCATATATTTT. V and J are TRBV7-8 and TRBJ1-3, with D possibly matching TRBD1 (5 bases). This CDR3 is built from 14 residues. In germline, CDR1 is SGHVS, CDR2 FQNEAQ. Between the trimmed V and J ends, which lost 1 base and 2 bases, there was a span of 6 bases. Variable domain in full (rest from reference TRBV7-8 and TRBJ1-3): GAGVSQSPRYKVAKRGQDVALRCDPISGHVSLFWYQQALGQGPEFLTYFQNEAQLDKSGLPSDRFFAERPEGSVSTLKIQRTQQEDSAVYLCASSLVGAGNTIYFGEGSWLTVV.

J is TRBJ2-2 and V is TRBV28; TRBD1 aligns across 8 bases. The CDR3 sequence is 15 residues long. With 5 bases clipped from V and 4 bases from J, the junction kept 6 bases outside the gene matches. CDR1 and CDR2 (germline): MDHEN, SYDVKM. The CDR3: CASSVDRGSTGELFF. Here the CDR3 DNA reads TGTGCCAGCAGTGTAGACAGGGGAAGCACCGGGGAGCTGTTTTTT.

The chain uses TRBV6-2 or TRBV6-3 and TRBJ1-1; TRBD1 might be the D (5 bases). This CDR3 is built from 14 residues. V was shortened by 2 bases and J by 1 base, with 8 bases between the two germline ends. Germline-derived CDR1 and CDR2 are MNHEY and SVGEGT. This CDR3 is CASSYRGENTEAFF. The CDR3 DNA reads as TGTGCCAGCAGTTACAGGGGCGAGAACACTGAAGCTTTCTTT.

This clone came up once. The chain has TRBV2 and TRBJ2-1, with no clear D. CDR1 and CDR2 from the germline V gene are SNHLY and FYNNEI. Deletions cut 1 base from V and 4 bases from J, with 5 bases between. The CDR3 extends over 13 amino acids. CDR3 protein: CASSEEQYNEQFF. The CDR3 DNA follows: TGTGCCAGCAGTGAAGAACAGTACAATGAGCAGTTCTTC. Together with reference TRBV2 and TRBJ2-1, the CDR3 gives the full variable domain: EPEVTQTPSHQVTQMGQEVILRCVPISNHLYFYWYRQILGQKVEFLVSFYNNEISEKSEIFDDQFSVERPDGSNFTLKIRSTKLEDSAMYFCASSEEQYNEQFFGPGTRLTVL.

The V gene is TRBV9, the J gene TRBJ1-6; no reliable D call. There are 13 residues in the CDR3. The V end lost 4 bases, the J end lost 6 bases, and 8 bases lay between the germline ends. Per the germline V gene, CDR1 is SGDLS and CDR2 is YYNGEE. The CDR3 DNA reads as TGTGCCAGCAGCCACCGGGGTAATTCACCCCTCCACTTT. This gives the protein CASSHRGNSPLHF.